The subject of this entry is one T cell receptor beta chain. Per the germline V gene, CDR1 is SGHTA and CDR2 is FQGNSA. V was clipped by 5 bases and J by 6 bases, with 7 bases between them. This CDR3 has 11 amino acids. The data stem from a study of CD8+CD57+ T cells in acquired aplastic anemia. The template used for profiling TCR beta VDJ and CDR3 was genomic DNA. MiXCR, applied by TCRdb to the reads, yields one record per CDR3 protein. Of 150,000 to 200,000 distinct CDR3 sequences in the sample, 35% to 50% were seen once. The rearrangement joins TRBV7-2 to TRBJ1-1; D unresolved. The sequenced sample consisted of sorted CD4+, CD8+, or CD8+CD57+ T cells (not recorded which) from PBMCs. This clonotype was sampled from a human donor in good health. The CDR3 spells CASSTISEAFF. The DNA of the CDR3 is TGTGCCAGCAGCACCATCTCTGAAGCTTTCTTT.